The rows below give T cell receptor beta chains drawn from one sample of a study of blood T cell repertoires in COVID-19. Measured with immunoSEQ multiplex PCR; TCRdb has only the in-frame clones, and not every one. Of fewer than 150,000 clones in the sample, approximately 87% were seen once. Sequencing was done on a sample of peripheral blood. The receptors were sampled from an older woman with acute or convalescent COVID-19. The conserved cysteine and the conserved F or W are not part of the CDR3 here.

j_call v_call cdr3_aa
TRBJ2-2 TRBV19 ASSTGLAATGELF
TRBJ1-1 TRBV6-5 ASSYRRDTEAF
TRBJ1-4 TRBV30 ASNDRDGEKLF
TRBJ1-1 TRBV27 ASSSQGIMNTEAF
TRBJ1-1 TRBV28 ASSFEGTEAF
TRBJ1-1 TRBV5-4 ASSLARTEAF
TRBJ2-2 TRBV6-5 AIRWTSGVGELF
TRBJ1-4 TRBV18 ASSRTGGNEKLF
TRBJ1-6 TRBV4-1 ASSHFGSGTQNSPLH
TRBJ1-5 TRBV20-1 SASGGPGGNQPQH
TRBJ2-2 TRBV5-1 ASSLHPDTGELF
TRBJ1-5 TRBV2 ASSPTGEQPQH
TRBJ2-1 TRBV6-5 ASSYPPRGSYNEQF
TRBJ2-2 TRBV14 ASSQGQGFPGELF